The 15 T cell receptor beta chains in this list originate from one sample, sequenced in a study of CD8 T cells in ankylosing spondylitis. One entry per CDR3 protein results from TCRdb running MiXCR on the 5' RACE reads. The sample has just under 350,000 distinct CDR3 sequences, roughly 15% seen once. The specimen was blood, either unsorted or a sorted T cell fraction (not recorded which). The receptors stem from a male donor with ankylosing spondylitis or in good health (not recorded which).

In this sample, this clonotype turned up many times. This chain uses TRBV12-3 or TRBV12-4 with TRBJ2-3, with TRBD2 identical over 13 bases. Germline trimming cut 4 bases from V and 6 bases from J; bases unmatched to any gene: 7. The CDR3 consists of 16 residues. This chain's CDR3 is CASSSWTSGSSDTQYF. The DNA of the CDR3 is TGTGCCAGCAGTTCCTGGACTAGCGGGAGTAGTGATACGCAGTATTTT.

The chain joins TRBV5-1 to TRBJ2-2; D uncertain. Trimming cost V 5 bases and J 4 bases, with 6 bases left between them. The CDR3 contains 12 residues. CDR1 is SGHRS, CDR2 YFSETQ, per germline. The CDR3 sequence is CASRALTGELFF. DNA for the CDR3: TGCGCCAGCAGGGCCCTCACCGGGGAGCTGTTTTTT.

V gene TRBV7-8 combines with J gene TRBJ1-2, with 7 bases that match TRBD1. V trimming: 5 bases; J trimming: 4 bases; junction bases outside the gene matches: 10. Germline assignment: CDR1 SGHVS and CDR2 FQNEAQ. This CDR3 is 15 amino acids long. The CDR3 protein is CASSTRDRGVYGYTF. The CDR3 coding sequence is TGTGCCAGCAGCACCCGGGACAGAGGGGTCTATGGCTACACCTTC.

This clonotype was picked up a small number of times. The chain joins TRBV4-1 to TRBJ2-7; 11 bases agree with TRBD2. Germline assignment: CDR1 MGHRA and CDR2 YSYEKL. Trimming cost V 5 bases and J 2 bases; bases outside gene matches: 14. This CDR3 is 18 amino acids long. The CDR3 loop is CASSLSRASGRNTYEQYF. The CDR3 bases are TGCGCCAGCAGCTTGTCGAGGGCTAGCGGGAGGAATACCTACGAGCAGTACTTC.

This chain connects TRBV5-1 to TRBJ2-3; D gene uncertain. Germline CDR1 reads SGHRS; CDR2 reads YFSETQ. This CDR3 spans 16 amino acids. V lost 7 bases and J lost 8, with 26 bases in between. The CDR3 DNA sequence: TGCGCCAGCTCTGAGCTAGTGGGATACGCCCTTGGTACGCAGTATTTT. It codes for CASSELVGYALGTQYF.

V gene TRBV20-1 combines with J gene TRBJ2-7; D gene uncertain. Germline V gene sequence: CDR1 DFQATT, CDR2 SNEGSKA (reference sequence). There are 15 residues in the CDR3. Deletions cut 1 base from V and 0 bases from J, with 13 bases between. CDR3 loop: CSARAPSGFSYEQYF. The CDR3 DNA is TGCAGTGCTAGAGCCCCGTCGGGTTTCTCCTACGAGCAGTACTTC.

The chain has TRBV18 and TRBJ2-5; D is possibly TRBD1 or TRBD2 (5 bases each). The length of the CDR3 is 15 residues. From germline, CDR1 is KGHSH and CDR2 LQKENI. V gave up 4 bases and J gave up 1 base, with 13 bases separating them. In DNA, the CDR3 is TGTGCCAGCTCACGGATGGGACGTAGCCAAGAGACCCAGTACTTC. This codes for CASSRMGRSQETQYF.

This clonotype was seen ten or more times. V usage is TRBV12-3 or TRBV12-4 and J usage is TRBJ1-1; no definite D call. The length of the CDR3 is 11 residues. Trimming took off 0 bases at V and 14 bases at J, with 10 bases between the two ends. CDR3 coding DNA: TGTGCCAGCAGTTTAGCGCGGCGGACGTTCTTT. Protein: CASSLARRTFF.

The CDR3: CSAQGQSETQYF. The CDR3 nucleotides are TGCAGTGCCCAGGGACAGTCAGAGACCCAGTACTTC. The chain uses TRBV20-1 and TRBJ2-5, with TRBD1 identical over 7 bases. Germline V gene sequence: CDR1 DFQATT, CDR2 SNEGSKA (reference sequence). This CDR3 has 12 residues. V lost 6 bases, J lost 4 bases, and 5 bases stayed unmatched.

This clonotype was seen only a few times. This sequence joins TRBV25-1 and TRBJ2-2; D is undetermined. This CDR3 is 13 amino acids long. The germline V gene encodes CDR1 MGHDK and CDR2 SYGVNS. Deletions cut 2 bases from V and 6 bases from J, with 7 bases between. CDR3 sequence: CASSEAGAGELFF. CDR3 coding DNA: TGTGCCAGCAGTGAAGCCGGCGCCGGGGAGCTGTTTTTT.

J is TRBJ2-2 and V is TRBV9, with D possibly TRBD2 on 6 matching bases. The CDR3 length is 15 residues. In germline, CDR1 is SGDLS, CDR2 YYNGEE. V lost 3 bases and J 7 bases, leaving 16 bases between the germline ends. Here the CDR3 DNA reads TGTGCCAGCAGCGGGAGGGGCGGGGCTGGCGGGGAGCTGTTTTTT. It is translated as CASSGRGGAGGELFF.

This clonotype was counted ten times or more. This chain uses TRBV10-3 with TRBJ2-7; 9 nucleotides agree with TRBD1. V gave up 4 bases and J gave up 4 bases; unmatched junction bases: 5. Germline V gene lookup returns CDR1 ENHRY and CDR2 SYGVKD. The CDR3 length is 14 residues. The CDR3 reads CAISGSGQGYEQYF. The DNA of the CDR3 is TGTGCCATCAGTGGGTCGGGACAGGGATACGAGCAGTACTTC.

This chain links TRBV3-1 with TRBJ2-1, with D possibly being TRBD2 (5 bases). CDR1 and CDR2 (germline): LGHDT, YNNKEL (reference sequence). The CDR3 runs to 17 residues. With 4 bases removed from V and 3 bases from J, the gap between germline ends came to 19 bases. CDR3 nucleotides: TGTGCCAGCAGCCTAGGACTTCGCCGAAGGTTCTACAATGAGCAGTTCTTC. It translates to CASSLGLRRRFYNEQFF.

The chain is built from TRBV9 and TRBJ2-3, with TRBD2 as a possible D gene (6 bases). The CDR3 sequence is 14 residues long. Trimming removed 4 bases at V and 8 bases at J, with 17 bases between. Looked up from germline, CDR1 is SGDLS and CDR2 is YYNGEE. The CDR3 DNA reads as TGTGCCAGCAGCACTAGCTCTAGCGTTGGTACGCAGTATTTT. Translation gives CASSTSSSVGTQYF.

The chain's CDR3 is CASSPLGVYEQYF. The CDR3 nucleotides are TGCGCCAGCAGCCCCCTGGGGGTCTACGAGCAGTACTTC. The chain recombines TRBV5-1 with TRBJ2-7, with D perhaps matching TRBD1 or TRBD2 (5 bases each). The CDR3 sequence is 13 residues long. Germline V gene sequence: CDR1 SGHRS, CDR2 YFSETQ. Deletions cut 4 bases from V and 3 bases from J, with 11 bases between.